This T cell receptor beta chain was recovered during a study of human T cells and chemical hapten exposure. Each CDR3 protein is one row after TCRdb ran MiXCR on the RACE reads. This sample carries tens of thousands of distinct CDR3 sequences, around 11% of them seen once, and the ten largest clones take about 4.2%. Time point defined: patch test 1, 2 weeks after DPC sensitization. Specified treatment: therapeutic diphenylcyclopropenone sensitization with weekly scalp DPC. Germline V gives CDR1 SQVTM, CDR2 ANQGSEA. This CDR3 comprises 17 residues. V gave up 7 bases and J gave up 4 bases; unmatched junction bases: 21.

This chain connects TRBV29-1 to TRBJ1-1; 7 bases match TRBD1. The sample consisted of whole blood, taken in connection with sensitization to the hapten diphenylcyclopropenone (DPC). The sequence came from a woman aged 45-65 years with alopecia areata. Some clones in this sample may be carry-over from other donors' samples. The CDR3 region is CSGTGGGPSRPGTEAFF. DNA for the CDR3: TGCAGCGGAACAGGAGGGGGCCCCAGCCGCCCGGGCACTGAAGCTTTCTTT. The whole variable domain, filled in from reference TRBV29-1 and TRBJ1-1, reads SAVISQKPSRDICQRGTSLTIQCQVDSQVTMMFWYRQQPGQSLTLIATANQGSEATYESGFVIDKFPISRPNLTFSTLTVSNMSPEDSSIYLCSGTGGGPSRPGTEAFFGQGTRLTVV.